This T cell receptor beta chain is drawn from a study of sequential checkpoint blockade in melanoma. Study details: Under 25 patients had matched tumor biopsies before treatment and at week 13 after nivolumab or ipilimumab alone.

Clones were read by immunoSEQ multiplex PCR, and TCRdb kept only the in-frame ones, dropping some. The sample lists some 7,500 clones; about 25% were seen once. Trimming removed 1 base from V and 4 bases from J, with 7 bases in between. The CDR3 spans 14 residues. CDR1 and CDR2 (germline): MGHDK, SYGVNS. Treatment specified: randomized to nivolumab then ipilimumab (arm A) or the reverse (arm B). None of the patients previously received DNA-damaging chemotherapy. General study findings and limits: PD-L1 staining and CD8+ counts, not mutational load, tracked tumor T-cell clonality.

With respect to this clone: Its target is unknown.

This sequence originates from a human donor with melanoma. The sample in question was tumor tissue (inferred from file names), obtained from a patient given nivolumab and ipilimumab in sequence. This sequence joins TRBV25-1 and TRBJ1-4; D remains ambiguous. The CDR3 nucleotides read TGTGCCAGCAGTGAATTCGGTAGTAATGAAAAACTGTTTTTT. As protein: CASSEFGSNEKLFF. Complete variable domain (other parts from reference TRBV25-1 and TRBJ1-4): EADIYQTPRYLVIGTGKKITLECSQTMGHDKMYWYQQDPGMELHLIHYSYGVNSTEKGDLSSESTVSRIRTEHFPLTLESARPSHTSQYLCASSEFGSNEKLFFGSGTQLSVL.